The T cell receptor beta chain under discussion was sequenced for a study of blood T cells in healthy people across ages. All donors came from Russia, were Caucasian and healthy, and spanned ages about 6 to 100. Each of the donors had 9 to 10 milliliters of peripheral blood drawn into EDTA-treated Vacutainer tubes. The length of the CDR3 is 15 residues. The ends were cut back, 5 bases at V and 3 bases at J, with 17 bases in the middle. Germline V gives CDR1 SGHDN, CDR2 FVKESK. In its sample, this clonotype was seen many times. What it binds is not known. Points from the study as a whole: As age increased, TCR beta diversity per million T cells fell in a roughly linear fashion. Estimates of diversity drawn from one million T cells were considered underestimates.

A second PCR of roughly 7 to 11 cycles used a sample-barcoded 5' primer and a J-beta primer mix. TCRdb redid the calling of the 5' RACE reads with MiXCR, one entry per CDR3 protein. The sample holds over 550,000 distinct CDR3 sequences, about 30% seen once. This clonotype was obtained from an elderly woman in good health. Sequenced input: blood. This rearrangement joins TRBV14 to TRBJ2-7, with D perhaps matching TRBD1 (6 bases). CDR3 bases: TGTGCCAGCAGCGAAAATCCCGGGACACTCTACGAGCAGTACTTC. Translation gives CASSENPGTLYEQYF.